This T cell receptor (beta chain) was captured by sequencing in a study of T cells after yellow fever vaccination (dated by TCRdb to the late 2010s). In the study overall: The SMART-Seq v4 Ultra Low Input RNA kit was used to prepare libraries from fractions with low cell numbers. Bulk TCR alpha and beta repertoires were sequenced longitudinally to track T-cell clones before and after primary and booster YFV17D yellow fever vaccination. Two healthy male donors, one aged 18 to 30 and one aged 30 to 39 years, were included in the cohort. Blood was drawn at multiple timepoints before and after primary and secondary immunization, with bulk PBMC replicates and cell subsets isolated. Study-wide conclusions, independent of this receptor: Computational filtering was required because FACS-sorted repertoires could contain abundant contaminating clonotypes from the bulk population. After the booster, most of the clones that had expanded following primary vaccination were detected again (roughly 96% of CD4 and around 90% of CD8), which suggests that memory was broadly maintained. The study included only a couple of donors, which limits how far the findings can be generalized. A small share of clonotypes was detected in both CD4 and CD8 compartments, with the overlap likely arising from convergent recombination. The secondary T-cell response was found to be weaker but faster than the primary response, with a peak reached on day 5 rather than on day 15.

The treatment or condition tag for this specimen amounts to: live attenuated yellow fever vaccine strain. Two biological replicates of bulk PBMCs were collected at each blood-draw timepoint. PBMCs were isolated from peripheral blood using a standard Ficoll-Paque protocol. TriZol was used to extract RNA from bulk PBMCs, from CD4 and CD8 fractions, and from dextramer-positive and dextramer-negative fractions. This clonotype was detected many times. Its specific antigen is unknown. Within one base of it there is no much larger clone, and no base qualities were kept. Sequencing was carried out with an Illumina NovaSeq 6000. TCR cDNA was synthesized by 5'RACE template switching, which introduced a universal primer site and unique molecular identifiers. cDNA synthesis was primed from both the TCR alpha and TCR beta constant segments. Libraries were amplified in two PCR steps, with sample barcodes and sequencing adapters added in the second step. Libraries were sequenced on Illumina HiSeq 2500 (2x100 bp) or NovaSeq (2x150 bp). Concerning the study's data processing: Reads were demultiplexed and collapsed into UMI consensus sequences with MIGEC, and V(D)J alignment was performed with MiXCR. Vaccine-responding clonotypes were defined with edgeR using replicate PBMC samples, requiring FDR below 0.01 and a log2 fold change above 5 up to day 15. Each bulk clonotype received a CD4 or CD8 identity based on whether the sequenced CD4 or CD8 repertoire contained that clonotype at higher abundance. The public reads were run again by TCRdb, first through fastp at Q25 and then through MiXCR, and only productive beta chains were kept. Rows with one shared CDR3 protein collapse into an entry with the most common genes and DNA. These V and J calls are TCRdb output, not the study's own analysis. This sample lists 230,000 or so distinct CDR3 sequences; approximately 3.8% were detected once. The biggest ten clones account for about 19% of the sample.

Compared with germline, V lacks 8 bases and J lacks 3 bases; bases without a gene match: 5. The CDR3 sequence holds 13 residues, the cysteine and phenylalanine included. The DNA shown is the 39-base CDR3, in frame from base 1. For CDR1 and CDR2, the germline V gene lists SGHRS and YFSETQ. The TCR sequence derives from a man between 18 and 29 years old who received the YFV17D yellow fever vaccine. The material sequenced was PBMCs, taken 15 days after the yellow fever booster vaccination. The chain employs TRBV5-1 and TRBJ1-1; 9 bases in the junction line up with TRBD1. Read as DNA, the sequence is TGCGCCAGTAACCGGGACAGGGACACTGAAGCTTTCTTT. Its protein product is CASNRDRDTEAFF.